This T cell receptor beta chain is drawn from a study of PD-1 blockade in classical Hodgkin lymphoma. V shed 5 bases and J shed 3 bases, with 16 bases lying between them. Per germline, CDR1 SGHNT and CDR2 YYREEE (reference sequence). The CDR3 extends over 15 amino acids. All patients experienced relapse after autologous stem cell transplantation, and brentuximab vedotin exposure was variable. Sequenced by immunoSEQ multiplex PCR; TCRdb stores in-frame clones only, minus some. Among about 110,000 clones listed, nearly 90% were seen once. The sample in question was peripheral blood mononuclear cells (PBMCs), obtained before the second cycle of nivolumab. The sequence came from a human donor with classical Hodgkin lymphoma. The J gene is TRBJ2-3, the V gene TRBV5-4, with D uncertain. This CDR3 reads CASRPSGFGTDTQYF. In nucleotides, the CDR3 is TGTGCCAGCAGACCTTCAGGCTTTGGGACAGATACGCAGTATTTT.